These 3 T cell receptor gamma chains were all obtained from the same sample, sequenced in a study of gamma delta lymphoproliferative disorders and STAT genes. TCRdb fed the multiplex PCR reads into CATT to redo clone calling. The sample has about 2,200 gamma-chain clones; over 9.5% are singletons. The receptor sequences were amplified from genomic DNA of peripheral blood mononuclear cells. Sample: blood. Source of these receptors: a human donor in good health.

By share of the sample, this clone is medium-sized. This sequence joins TRGV3 and TRGJ1 or TRGJ2. No J gene is reported in TCRdb; it was inferred here by comparing the DNA with germline. The CDR3 is 14 amino acids. Germline V CDR1 and CDR2: VTNTFY, YDVSTARD (reference sequence). Trimming cost V 0 bases and J 2 bases; bases outside gene matches: 4. CDR3 in amino acids: CATWDRPDYYKKLF. CDR3 nucleotides: TGTGCCACCTGGGACAGGCCGGATTATTATAAGAAACTCTTT.

In its sample, this clone is medium-sized (0.01 to 0.1%). The genes are TRGV4 and TRGJ1 or TRGJ2. TCRdb offers no J gene call, so here the DNA was matched to germline to obtain one. Germline trimming cut 0 bases from V and 6 bases from J; bases unmatched to any gene: 5. Germline CDR1 and CDR2: EGSTGY and YDSYTSSV. This CDR3 is 13 amino acids long. CDR3 amino acids: CATWDGRSYKKLF. The CDR3 coding sequence is TGTGCCACCTGGGATGGGAGGAGTTATAAGAAACTCTTT.

This clone was seen a handful of times. The V call is TRGV9, the J call TRGJ1 or TRGJ2. TCRdb records no J gene; here it was assigned by comparing the DNA to germline. The CDR3 is 14 residues long. Germline trimming cut 3 bases from V and 4 bases from J; bases unmatched to any gene: 9. The germline CDR1 and CDR2 sequences are GITISATS and ISYDGTV (reference sequence). The CDR3 DNA is TGTGCCTTGTGGGAGACCCGTCCATATTATAAGAAACTCTTT. This codes for CALWETRPYYKKLF.